Sequencing of this TCR beta chain was carried out in a study of shared T cell receptors in the human thymus. The V segment lost 5 bases and the J segment 6 bases; nucleotides outside the gene matches: 19. The CDR3 contains 17 residues. Germline values: CDR1 MDHEN, CDR2 SYDVKM. Clones were sequenced by immunoSEQ multiplex PCR, and TCRdb holds only the in-frame ones, with some missing. The sample yields hundreds of thousands of clones, roughly 88% seen once. These data were also reused for a study on human thymus T cells. That study adds: It was from resections taken during corrective heart surgery that the thymus tissue came. Both thymic and peripheral blood repertoires showed apparently biased V and J usage. Related work found strong thymic repertoire overlap between unrelated individuals.

Material: thymocytes. The J gene is TRBJ2-7, the V gene TRBV28; 7 bases are shared with TRBD2. The clonotype comes from a girl in the first two years of life with a congenital heart defect. The CDR3 spells CASSPTYGRLGGSEQYF. The DNA of the CDR3 is TGTGCCAGCAGTCCTACCTATGGACGATTGGGGGGGTCCGAGCAGTACTTC.